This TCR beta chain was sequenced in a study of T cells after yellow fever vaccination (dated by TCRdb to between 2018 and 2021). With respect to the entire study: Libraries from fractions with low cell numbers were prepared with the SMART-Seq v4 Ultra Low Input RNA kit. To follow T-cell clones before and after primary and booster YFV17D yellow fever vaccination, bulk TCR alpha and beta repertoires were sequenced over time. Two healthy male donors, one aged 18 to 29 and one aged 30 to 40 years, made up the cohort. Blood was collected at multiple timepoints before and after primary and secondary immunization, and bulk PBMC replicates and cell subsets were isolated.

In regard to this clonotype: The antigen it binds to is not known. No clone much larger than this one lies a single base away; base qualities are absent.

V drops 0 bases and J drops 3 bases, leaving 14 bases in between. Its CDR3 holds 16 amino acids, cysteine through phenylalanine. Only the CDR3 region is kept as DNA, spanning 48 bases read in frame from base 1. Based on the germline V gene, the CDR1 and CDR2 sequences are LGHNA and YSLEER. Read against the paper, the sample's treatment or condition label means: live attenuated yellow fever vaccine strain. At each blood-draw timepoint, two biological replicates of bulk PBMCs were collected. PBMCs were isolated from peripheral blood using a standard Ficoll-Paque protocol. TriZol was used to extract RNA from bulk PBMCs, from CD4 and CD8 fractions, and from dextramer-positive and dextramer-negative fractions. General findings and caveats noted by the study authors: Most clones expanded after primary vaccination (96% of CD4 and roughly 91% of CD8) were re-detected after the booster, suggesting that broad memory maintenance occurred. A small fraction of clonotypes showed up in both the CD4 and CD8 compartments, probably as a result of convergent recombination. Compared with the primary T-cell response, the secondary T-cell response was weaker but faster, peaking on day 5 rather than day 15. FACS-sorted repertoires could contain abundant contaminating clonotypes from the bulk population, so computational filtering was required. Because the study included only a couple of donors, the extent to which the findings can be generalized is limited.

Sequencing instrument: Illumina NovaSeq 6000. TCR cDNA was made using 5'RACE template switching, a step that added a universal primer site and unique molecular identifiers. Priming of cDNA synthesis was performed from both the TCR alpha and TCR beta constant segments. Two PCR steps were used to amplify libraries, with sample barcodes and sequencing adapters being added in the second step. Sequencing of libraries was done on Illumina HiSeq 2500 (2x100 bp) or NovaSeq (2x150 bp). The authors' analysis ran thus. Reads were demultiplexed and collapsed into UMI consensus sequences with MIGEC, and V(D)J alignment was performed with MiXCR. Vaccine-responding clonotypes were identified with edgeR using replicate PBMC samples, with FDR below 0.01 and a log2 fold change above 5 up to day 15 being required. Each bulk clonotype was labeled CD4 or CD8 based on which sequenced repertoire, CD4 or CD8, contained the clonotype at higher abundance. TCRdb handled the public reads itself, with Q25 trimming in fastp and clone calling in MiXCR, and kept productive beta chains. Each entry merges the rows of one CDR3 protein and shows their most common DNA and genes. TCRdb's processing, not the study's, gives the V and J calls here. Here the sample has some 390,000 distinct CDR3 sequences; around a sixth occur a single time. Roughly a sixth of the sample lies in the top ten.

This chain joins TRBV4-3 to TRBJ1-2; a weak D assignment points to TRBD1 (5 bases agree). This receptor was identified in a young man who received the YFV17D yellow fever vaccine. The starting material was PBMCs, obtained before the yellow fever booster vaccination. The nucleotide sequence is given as TGCGCCAGCAGCCAAGATCTAGGGGATAGGGACTATGGCTACACCTTC. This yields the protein CASSQDLGDRDYGYTF.